Following are 28 T cell receptor beta chains from one sample sequenced in a study of T cell responses to AZD1222 COVID-19 vaccine. Here immunoSEQ multiplex PCR was the method, and the copy in TCRdb shows in-frame clones only, minus some. The sample contains 150,000 to 200,000 clones, just over 85% of which appear only once. This specimen was peripheral blood, taken on day 0 of AZD1222 vaccination. These receptors were obtained from an adult in good health.

The chain recombines TRBV5-1 with TRBJ2-2; 9 nucleotides match TRBD2. Germline lookup yields CDR1 SGHRS and CDR2 YFSETQ. This CDR3 has 16 amino acids. J was trimmed by 5 bases and V by 4 bases; bases with no gene match: 9. In nucleotides, the CDR3 is TGCGCCAGCAGCGCCGGGACTAGCTTTCGGACCGGGGAGCTGTTTTTT. Residues: CASSAGTSFRTGELFF.

This clone has just a few counts. The V gene is TRBV3-1 (or the pseudogene TRBV3-2), the J gene TRBJ2-5, with 8 bases aligning to TRBD2. The V gene's germline CDR1 is LGHDT and CDR2 YNNKEL (reference sequence). Trimming cost V 0 bases and J 1 base; bases outside gene matches: 7. The CDR3 spans 17 residues. The CDR3 DNA reads as TGTGCCAGCAGCCAAGAAGGCCGGGGGGGAATCCAAGAGACCCAGTACTTC. Its protein product is CASSQEGRGGIQETQYF.

This chain joins TRBV9 and TRBJ2-3, with no clear D. Germline-derived CDR1 and CDR2 are SGDLS and YYNGEE. The length of the CDR3 is 13 residues. With 4 bases removed from V and 6 bases from J, the gap between germline ends came to 12 bases. CDR3 region: CASSINTADTQYF. CDR3 coding DNA: TGTGCCAGCAGCATCAACACCGCCGATACGCAGTATTTT. Drawing the rest from reference TRBV9 and TRBJ2-3, the complete variable domain is DSGVTQTPKHLITATGQRVTLRCSPRSGDLSVYWYQQSLDQGLQFLIQYYNGEERAKGNILERFSAQQFPDLHSELNLSSLELGDSALYFCASSINTADTQYFGPGTRLTVL.

The CDR3 DNA sequence: TGTGCCAGCAGCCCCGGCCCCCAGATCTATGGCTACACCTTC. Protein: CASSPGPQIYGYTF. The chain recombines TRBV7-3 with TRBJ1-2; D gene unclear. V lost 5 bases to trimming and J lost 4 bases, with 14 bases between them. The CDR3 consists of 14 residues. CDR1 is SGHTA, CDR2 FQGTGA, per germline.

CDR3 sequence (DNA): TGTGCCAGCAGCTTACTCAGGGGCCAAGAGACCCAGTACTTC. Its translation: CASSLLRGQETQYF. This rearrangement joins TRBV7-9 to TRBJ2-5, with D tentatively TRBD1 (6 bases). With 2 bases removed from V and 1 base from J, the gap between germline ends came to 8 bases. CDR1 is SEHNR, CDR2 FQNEAQ, per germline (reference sequence). This CDR3 contains 14 residues.

J is TRBJ2-5 and V is TRBV7-9; D remains unclear. Germline V lookup: CDR1 SEHNR, CDR2 FQNEAQ (reference sequence). With 3 bases removed from V and 0 bases from J, the gap between germline ends came to 8 bases. CDR3 length equals 14 residues. The CDR3 protein is CASSFFVYQETQYF. In nucleotides, the CDR3 is TGTGCCAGCAGCTTCTTTGTCTACCAAGAGACCCAGTACTTC.

This clone was counted a few times. CDR3 bases: TGTGCCTGGAGTGGGCCAGAGGGGCAGCCCCAGCATTTT. Translated, it gives CAWSGPEGQPQHF. V gene TRBV30 combines with J gene TRBJ1-5, with a tentative D call TRBD1 (5 bases). Between the trimmed V and J ends, which lost 1 base and 7 bases, there was a span of 11 bases. The V gene's germline CDR1 is GTSNPN and CDR2 SVGIG (reference sequence). This CDR3 is built from 13 residues.

This clone was observed many times. The gene calls are TRBV27 and TRBJ1-6, with D possibly being TRBD1 (6 bases). The CDR3 is made up of 15 amino acids. V was trimmed by 3 bases and J by 0 bases, leaving 6 bases between them. CDR1 and CDR2 (germline): MNHEY, SMNVEV (reference sequence). The CDR3 DNA reads as TGTGCCAGCAGTTTGGACAGCTCCTATAATTCACCCCTCCACTTT. It translates to CASSLDSSYNSPLHF.

The V call is TRBV28, the J call TRBJ1-2; TRBD1 agrees at 9 bases. Germline trimming cut 5 bases from V and 3 bases from J; bases unmatched to any gene: 10. CDR1 is MDHEN, CDR2 SYDVKM, per germline. The CDR3 totals 16 residues. CDR3: CASSPGTGIGDYGYTF. As DNA, the CDR3 is TGTGCCAGCAGTCCAGGGACAGGGATAGGCGACTATGGCTACACCTTC.

The V call is TRBV2, the J call TRBJ2-7; 9 bases map to TRBD2. This CDR3 has 18 residues. CDR1 is SNHLY and CDR2 is FYNNEI in the germline V gene. V gave up 1 base and J gave up 0 bases; unmatched junction bases: 10. CDR3 nucleotide sequence: TGTGCCAGCAGTGAAGTGAGACCTAGCGGGACAAGCTCCTACGAGCAGTACTTC. As protein: CASSEVRPSGTSSYEQYF.

This chain joins TRBV7-9 and TRBJ2-7; TRBD2 matches 12 bases. V shed 4 bases and J 2 bases; nucleotides not matched to a gene: 3. The CDR3 covers 15 residues. Germline values: CDR1 SEHNR, CDR2 FQNEAQ (reference sequence). CDR3: CASSSTSGRAYEQYF. DNA of the CDR3: TGTGCCAGCAGCTCGACTAGCGGGAGAGCCTACGAGCAGTACTTC.

The chain recombines TRBV4-3 with TRBJ2-7; tentatively, D is TRBD2 (5 bases). The V and J ends lost 1 base and 0 bases respectively, with 7 bases between them. Germline CDR1 LGHNA, CDR2 YSLEER. The CDR3 covers 14 residues. The CDR3 coding sequence is TGCGCCAGCAGCCAAGCGGGGAACTCCTACGAGCAGTACTTC. As protein: CASSQAGNSYEQYF.

This chain links TRBV24-1 with TRBJ2-1; D is undetermined. The CDR3 runs 12 residues. Per germline, CDR1 KGHDR and CDR2 SFDVKD. The V end lost 3 bases, the J end lost 6 bases, and 5 bases lay between the germline ends. The CDR3 DNA reads as TGTGCCACCAGTGATCGTATCAATGAGCAGTTCTTC. Residues: CATSDRINEQFF.

The V gene is TRBV10-3, the J gene TRBJ1-3; no definite D call. The ends were cut back, 5 bases at V and 4 bases at J, with 9 bases in the middle. From germline, CDR1 is ENHRY and CDR2 SYGVKD. The CDR3 length is 13 residues. The CDR3 nucleotides are TGTGCCATCAGTCACCCCCAAGGAAACACCATATATTTT. Translated, it gives CAISHPQGNTIYF.

Details on this clone: This sample also contains other DNA sequences that code for the same CDR3. V usage is TRBV24-1 and J usage is TRBJ1-5; D remains ambiguous. The CDR3 consists of 12 residues. The V end lost 3 bases, the J end lost 1 base, and 0 bases lay between the germline ends. Per germline, CDR1 KGHDR and CDR2 SFDVKD. CDR3 DNA: TGTGCCACCAGTGATAGCAATCAGCCCCAGCATTTT. It encodes CATSDSNQPQHF.

The chain has TRBV28 and TRBJ1-2; TRBD1 might be the D (5 bases). Trimming removed 5 bases at V and 10 bases at J, with 23 bases between. This CDR3 has 15 residues. The germline CDR1 and CDR2 sequences are MDHEN and SYDVKM. CDR3 coding DNA: TGTGCCAGCAGTCCGACGTCAGGGTCGAGAGGGGACTACACCTTC. Its protein is CASSPTSGSRGDYTF.

On this clone itself: In the same sample, other DNA sequences code for this CDR3. This chain uses TRBV28 with TRBJ1-6, with D unresolved. Germline CDR1 is MDHEN and CDR2 is SYDVKM. The ends were cut back, 6 bases at V and 0 bases at J, with 0 bases in the middle. The CDR3 is made up of 12 amino acids. The chain's CDR3 is CASSSYNSPLHF. In nucleotides, the CDR3 is TGTGCCAGCAGCTCCTATAATTCACCCCTCCACTTT.

CDR3 in amino acids: CASLIWGLGRDSPLHF. The CDR3 region has the DNA TGTGCCAGCCTGATTTGGGGGTTGGGAAGGGATTCACCCCTCCACTTT. The chain is built from TRBV27 and TRBJ1-6, with D perhaps TRBD1 (5 bases). The CDR3 consists of 16 residues. CDR1 is MNHEY, CDR2 SMNVEV, per germline (reference sequence). With 8 bases removed from V and 8 bases from J, the gap between germline ends came to 22 bases.

This clone was picked up one time. The gene calls are TRBV6-5 and TRBJ2-3, with D tentatively TRBD1 (5 bases). Germline V CDR1 and CDR2: MNHEY, SVGAGI. Trimming took 2 bases from V and 9 from J, leaving 6 bases between them. The CDR3 has 11 residues. This CDR3 is CASSYKGTQYF. In DNA, the CDR3 is TGTGCCAGCAGTTACAAGGGGACGCAGTATTTT.

The rearrangement links TRBV28 to TRBJ1-4, with D perhaps TRBD1 (6 bases). The CDR3 length is 14 residues. CDR1 MDHEN and CDR2 SYDVKM come from the germline V gene. Trimming shortened V by 5 bases and J by 6 bases, and 13 bases separated the two germline ends. CDR3 residues: CASSARGADEKLFF. The DNA of the CDR3 is TGTGCCAGCAGTGCAAGGGGGGCGGATGAAAAACTGTTTTTT.

The CDR3 DNA is TGTGCCAGCAGCCACGACAGGGGCGGGAACACTGAAGCTTTCTTT. It yields the protein CASSHDRGGNTEAFF. The rearrangement uses TRBV11-3 and TRBJ1-1; 8 nucleotides line up with TRBD1. The CDR3 sequence is 15 residues long. J was trimmed by 1 base and V by 5 bases; bases with no gene match: 6. Germline loops: CDR1 SGHNT, CDR2 YENEEA.

The chain uses TRBV29-1 and TRBJ2-4; no reliable D call. This CDR3 is 16 amino acids long. Between the trimmed V and J ends, which lost 0 bases and 0 bases, there was a span of 12 bases. Germline CDR1 and CDR2: SQVTM and ANQGSEA. The CDR3 sequence: CSVEDLGGKAKNIQYF. For the CDR3, the DNA is TGCAGCGTTGAAGATTTGGGCGGAAAAGCCAAAAACATTCAGTACTTC.

The chain joins TRBV12-5 to TRBJ1-1; 7 bases line up with TRBD1. The CDR3 runs 15 residues. Germline trimming cut 1 base from V and 4 bases from J; bases unmatched to any gene: 6. Germline loops: CDR1 LGHNT, CDR2 FRNRAP. The CDR3 region has the DNA TGTGCTAGTGGTTTGGATCCGCAGGGGGGCACTGAAGCTTTCTTT. This encodes CASGLDPQGGTEAFF.

The rearrangement joins TRBV27 to TRBJ2-7; 8 bases are shared with TRBD1. The germline gives CDR1 MNHEY, CDR2 SMNVEV (reference sequence). V lost 5 bases, J lost 2 bases, and 8 bases stayed unmatched. The CDR3 is 15 amino acids. CDR3 region: CASSPGQGQTYEQYF. CDR3 DNA sequence: TGTGCCAGCAGTCCCGGACAGGGACAAACCTACGAGCAGTACTTC.

The genes are TRBV3-1 (or the pseudogene TRBV3-2) and TRBJ2-4; 10 bases match TRBD2. The V gene end was trimmed by 3 bases and the J gene end by 6 bases; junction bases not matched to a gene: 5. The CDR3 sequence is 15 residues long. The germline gives CDR1 LGHDT, CDR2 YNNKEL (reference sequence). The DNA of the CDR3 is TGTGCCAGCAGCCAGCCATTAGCGGGGGGAAACATTCAGTACTTC. Translation: CASSQPLAGGNIQYF.

This chain links TRBV2 with TRBJ2-7, with TRBD1 matching 11 bases. The CDR3 has 15 residues. Germline CDR1 and CDR2: SNHLY and FYNNEI. The V and J ends lost 8 bases and 5 bases, in that order; junction bases with no gene match: 11. CDR3 in DNA: TGTGCCAGCGCCACTGGGACAGGGGGGGGACACGAGCAGTACTTC. This codes for CASATGTGGGHEQYF.

The rearrangement uses TRBV7-2 and TRBJ1-5; no clear D gene. In germline, CDR1 is SGHTA, CDR2 FQGNSA. Trimming pared 5 bases from V and 4 bases from J, leaving 15 bases between. This CDR3 has 15 amino acids. The CDR3 loop reads CASSPIYSINQPQHF. CDR3 bases: TGTGCCAGCAGCCCGATTTACAGCATAAATCAGCCCCAGCATTTT.

The chain combines TRBV7-9 with TRBJ1-2, with 12 positions matching TRBD1. J gave up 6 bases and V 1 base, and 3 bases lay outside the gene matches. This CDR3 comprises 15 residues. In germline, CDR1 is SEHNR, CDR2 FQNEAQ (reference sequence). CDR3 in DNA: TGTGCCAGCAGCTTAGGGGGACAGGGGGCAGATGGCTACACCTTC. This codes for CASSLGGQGADGYTF.